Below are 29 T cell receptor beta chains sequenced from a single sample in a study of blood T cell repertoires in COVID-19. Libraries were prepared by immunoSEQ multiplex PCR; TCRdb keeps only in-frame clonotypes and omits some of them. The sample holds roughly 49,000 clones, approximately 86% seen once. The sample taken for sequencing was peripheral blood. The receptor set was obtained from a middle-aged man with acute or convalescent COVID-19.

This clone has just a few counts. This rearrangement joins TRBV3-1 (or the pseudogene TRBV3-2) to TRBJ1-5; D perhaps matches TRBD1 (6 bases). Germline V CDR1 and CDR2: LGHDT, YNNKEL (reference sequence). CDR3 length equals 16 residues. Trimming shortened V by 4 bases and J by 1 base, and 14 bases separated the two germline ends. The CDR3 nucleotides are TGTGCCAGCAGCCTCTGGAGTGGGGGCAGCAATCAGCCCCAGCATTTT. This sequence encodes CASSLWSGGSNQPQHF.

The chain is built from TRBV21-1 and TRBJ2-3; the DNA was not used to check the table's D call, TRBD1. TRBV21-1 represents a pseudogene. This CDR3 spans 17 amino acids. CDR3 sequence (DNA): TGTGCCAGCAGCAAATTTGGGACAGGACCTAGCACAGATACGCAGTATTTT. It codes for CASSKFGTGPSTDTQYF.

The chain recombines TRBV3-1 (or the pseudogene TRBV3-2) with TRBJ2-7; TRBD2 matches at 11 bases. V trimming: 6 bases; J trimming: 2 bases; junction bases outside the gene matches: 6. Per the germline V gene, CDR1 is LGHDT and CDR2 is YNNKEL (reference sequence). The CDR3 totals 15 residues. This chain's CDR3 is CASREQLAGAYEQYF. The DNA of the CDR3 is TGTGCCAGCAGGGAACAACTAGCGGGAGCCTACGAGCAGTACTTC.

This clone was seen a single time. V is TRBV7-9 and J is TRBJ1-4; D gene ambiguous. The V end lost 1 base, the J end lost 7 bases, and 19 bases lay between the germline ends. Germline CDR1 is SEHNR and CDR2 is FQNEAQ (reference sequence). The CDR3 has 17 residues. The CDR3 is CASSLGREGSRSEKLFF. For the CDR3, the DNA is TGTGCCAGCAGCTTAGGTCGAGAGGGCTCAAGGAGTGAAAAACTGTTTTTT.

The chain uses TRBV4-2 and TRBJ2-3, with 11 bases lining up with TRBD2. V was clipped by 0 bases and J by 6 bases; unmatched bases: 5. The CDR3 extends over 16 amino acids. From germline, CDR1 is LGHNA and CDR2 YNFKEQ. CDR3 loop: CASSQESSGGSDTQYF. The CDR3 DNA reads TGTGCCAGCAGCCAAGAGTCTAGCGGGGGGTCGGATACGCAGTATTTT.

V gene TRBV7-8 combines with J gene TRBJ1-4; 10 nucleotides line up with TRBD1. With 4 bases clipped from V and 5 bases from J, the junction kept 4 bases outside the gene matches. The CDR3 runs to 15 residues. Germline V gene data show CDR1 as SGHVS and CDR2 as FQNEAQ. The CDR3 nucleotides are TGTGCCAGCAGCTATCGGACAGGGGGAAATGAAAAACTGTTTTTT. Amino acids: CASSYRTGGNEKLFF.

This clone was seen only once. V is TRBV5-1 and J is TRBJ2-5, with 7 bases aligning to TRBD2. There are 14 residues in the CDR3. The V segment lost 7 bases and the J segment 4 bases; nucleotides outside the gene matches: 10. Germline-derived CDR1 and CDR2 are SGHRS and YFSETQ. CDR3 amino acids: CASSGLIGRETQYF. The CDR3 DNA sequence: TGCGCCAGCTCGGGACTAATAGGGAGAGAGACCCAGTACTTC.

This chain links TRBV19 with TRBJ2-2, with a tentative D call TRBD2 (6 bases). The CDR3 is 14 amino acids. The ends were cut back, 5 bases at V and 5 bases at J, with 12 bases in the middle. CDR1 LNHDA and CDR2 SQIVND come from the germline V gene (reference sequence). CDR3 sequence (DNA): TGTGCCAGTAGTGCGGGGATGAGGACCGGGGAGCTGTTTTTT. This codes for CASSAGMRTGELFF.

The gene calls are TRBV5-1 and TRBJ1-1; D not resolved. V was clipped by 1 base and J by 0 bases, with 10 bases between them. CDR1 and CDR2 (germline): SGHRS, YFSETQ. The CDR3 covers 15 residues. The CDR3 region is CASSLSSAMNTEAFF. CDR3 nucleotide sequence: TGCGCCAGCAGCTTGTCGTCCGCTATGAACACTGAAGCTTTCTTT.

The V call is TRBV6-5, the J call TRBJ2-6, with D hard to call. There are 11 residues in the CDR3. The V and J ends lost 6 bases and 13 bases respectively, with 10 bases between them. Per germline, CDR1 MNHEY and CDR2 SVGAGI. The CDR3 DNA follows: TGTGCCAGCAGGCGTCCCGGGGTCCTGACTTTC. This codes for CASRRPGVLTF.

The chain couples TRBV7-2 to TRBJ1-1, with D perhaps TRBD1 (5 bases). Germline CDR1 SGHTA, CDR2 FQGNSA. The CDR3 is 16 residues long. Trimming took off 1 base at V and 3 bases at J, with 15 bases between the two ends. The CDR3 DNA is TGTGCCAGCAGCTTAGAAGGTCCAAGCAGGGACACTGAAGCTTTCTTT. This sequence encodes CASSLEGPSRDTEAFF.

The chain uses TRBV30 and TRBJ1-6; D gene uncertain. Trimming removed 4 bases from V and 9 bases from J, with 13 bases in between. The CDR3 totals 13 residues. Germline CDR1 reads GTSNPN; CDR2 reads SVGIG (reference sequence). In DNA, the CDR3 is TGTGCCTGGAATCCCTTGGGAGGTTCACCCCTCCACTTT. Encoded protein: CAWNPLGGSPLHF.

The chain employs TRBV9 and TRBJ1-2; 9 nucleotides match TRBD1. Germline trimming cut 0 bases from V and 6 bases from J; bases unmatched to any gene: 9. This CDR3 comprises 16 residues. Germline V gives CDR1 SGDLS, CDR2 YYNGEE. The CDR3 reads CASSVDVDRGFDGYTF. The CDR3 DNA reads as TGTGCCAGCAGCGTAGATGTGGACAGGGGATTTGATGGCTACACCTTC. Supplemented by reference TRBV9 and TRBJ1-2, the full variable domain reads DSGVTQTPKHLITATGQRVTLRCSPRSGDLSVYWYQQSLDQGLQFLIQYYNGEERAKGNILERFSAQQFPDLHSELNLSSLELGDSALYFCASSVDVDRGFDGYTFGSGTRLTVV.

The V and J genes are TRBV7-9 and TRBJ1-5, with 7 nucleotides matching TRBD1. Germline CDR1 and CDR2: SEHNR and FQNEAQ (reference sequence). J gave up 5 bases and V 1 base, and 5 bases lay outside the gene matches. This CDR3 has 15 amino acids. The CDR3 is CASSLGTGVHQPQHF. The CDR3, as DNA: TGTGCCAGCAGCTTAGGAACAGGGGTCCATCAGCCCCAGCATTTT.

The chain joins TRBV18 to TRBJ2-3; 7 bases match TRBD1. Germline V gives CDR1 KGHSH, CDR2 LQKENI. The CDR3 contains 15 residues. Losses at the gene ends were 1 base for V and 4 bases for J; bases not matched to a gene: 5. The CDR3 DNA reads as TGTGCCAGCTCACCACAAGGGGGCAGTGCAGATACGCAGTATTTT. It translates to CASSPQGGSADTQYF.

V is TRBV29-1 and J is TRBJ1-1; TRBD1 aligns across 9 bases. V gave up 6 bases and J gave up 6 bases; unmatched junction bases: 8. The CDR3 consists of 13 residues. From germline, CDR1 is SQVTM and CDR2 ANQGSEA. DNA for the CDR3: TGCAGCGTCCGGACAGGGGAGGTCGCTGAAGCTTTCTTT. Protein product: CSVRTGEVAEAFF.

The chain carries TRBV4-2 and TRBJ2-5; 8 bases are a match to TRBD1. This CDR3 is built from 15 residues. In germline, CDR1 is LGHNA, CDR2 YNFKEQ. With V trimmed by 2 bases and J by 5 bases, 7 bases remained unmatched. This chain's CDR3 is CASSQTTGALETQYF. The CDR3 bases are TGTGCCAGCAGCCAAACGACAGGGGCCCTCGAGACCCAGTACTTC.

CDR3 residues: CASSPGTGGTGELFF. The CDR3 nucleotides are TGTGCCAGCAGCCCCGGGACAGGGGGCACCGGGGAGCTGTTTTTT. V is TRBV6-2 or TRBV6-3 and J is TRBJ2-2; TRBD1 aligns across 11 bases. Germline V lookup: CDR1 MNHEY, CDR2 SVGEGT. After removal of 6 bases from V and 4 bases from J, the junction contained 4 bases not matched to a gene. The CDR3 runs to 15 residues.

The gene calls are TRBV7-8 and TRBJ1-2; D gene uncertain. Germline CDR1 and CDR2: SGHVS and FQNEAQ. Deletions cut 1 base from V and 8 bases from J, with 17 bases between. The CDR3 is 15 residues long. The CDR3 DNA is TGTGCCAGCAGCTTAGTTGATGGCGGGAGTGGAGGCTACACCTTC. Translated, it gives CASSLVDGGSGGYTF.

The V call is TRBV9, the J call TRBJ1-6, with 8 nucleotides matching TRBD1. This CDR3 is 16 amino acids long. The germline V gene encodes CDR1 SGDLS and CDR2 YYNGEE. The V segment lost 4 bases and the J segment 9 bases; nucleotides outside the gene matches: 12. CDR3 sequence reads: CASSRTTGQGSSPLHF. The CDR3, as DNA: TGTGCCAGCAGCCGCACTACCGGACAGGGCAGTTCACCCCTCCACTTT. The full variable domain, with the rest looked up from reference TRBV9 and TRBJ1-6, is DSGVTQTPKHLITATGQRVTLRCSPRSGDLSVYWYQQSLDQGLQFLIQYYNGEERAKGNILERFSAQQFPDLHSELNLSSLELGDSALYFCASSRTTGQGSSPLHFGNGTRLTVT.

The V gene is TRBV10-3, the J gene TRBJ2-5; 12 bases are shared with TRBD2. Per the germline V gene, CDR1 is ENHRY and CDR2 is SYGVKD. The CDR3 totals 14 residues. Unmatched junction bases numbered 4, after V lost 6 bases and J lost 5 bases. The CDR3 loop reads CAIRVLAGGETQYF. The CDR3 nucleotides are TGTGCCATCAGGGTTCTAGCGGGAGGGGAGACCCAGTACTTC.

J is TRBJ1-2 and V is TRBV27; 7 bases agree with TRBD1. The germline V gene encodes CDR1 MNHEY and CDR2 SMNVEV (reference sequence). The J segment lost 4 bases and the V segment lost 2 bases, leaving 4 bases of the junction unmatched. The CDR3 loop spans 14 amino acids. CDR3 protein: CASSLQGVGYGYTF. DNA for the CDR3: TGTGCCAGCAGTTTACAGGGGGTGGGCTATGGCTACACCTTC.

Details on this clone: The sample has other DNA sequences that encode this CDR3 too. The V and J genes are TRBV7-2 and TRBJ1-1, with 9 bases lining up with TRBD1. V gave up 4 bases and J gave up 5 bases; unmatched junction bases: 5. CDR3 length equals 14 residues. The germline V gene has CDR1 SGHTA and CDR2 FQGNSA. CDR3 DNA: TGTGCCAGCAGCTCTACAGGGGGCCGGACTGAAGCTTTCTTT. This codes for CASSSTGGRTEAFF.

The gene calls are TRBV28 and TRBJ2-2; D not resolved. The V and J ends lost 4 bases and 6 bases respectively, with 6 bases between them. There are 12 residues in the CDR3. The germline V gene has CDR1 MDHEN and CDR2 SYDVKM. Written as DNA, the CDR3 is TGTGCCAGCAGTTCCCCCGCCGGGGAGCTGTTTTTT. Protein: CASSSPAGELFF. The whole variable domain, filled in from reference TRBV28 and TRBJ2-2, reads DVKVTQSSRYLVKRTGEKVFLECVQDMDHENMFWYRQDPGLGLRLIYFSYDVKMKEKGDIPEGYSVSREKKERFSLILESASTNQTSMYLCASSSPAGELFFGEGSRLTVL.

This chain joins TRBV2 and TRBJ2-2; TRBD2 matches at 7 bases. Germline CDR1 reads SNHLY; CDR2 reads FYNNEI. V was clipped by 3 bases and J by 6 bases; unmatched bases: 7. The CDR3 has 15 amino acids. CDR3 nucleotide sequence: TGTGCCAGCAGTGACGCCGGGGGGAAGGCCGGGGAGCTGTTTTTT. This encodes CASSDAGGKAGELFF.

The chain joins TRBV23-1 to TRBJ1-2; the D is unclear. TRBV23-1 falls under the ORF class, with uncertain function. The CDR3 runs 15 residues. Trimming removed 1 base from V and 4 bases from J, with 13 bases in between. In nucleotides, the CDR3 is TGCGCCAGCAGTCAATGCGGCCGGGATGGCTATGGCTACACCTTC. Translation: CASSQCGRDGYGYTF.

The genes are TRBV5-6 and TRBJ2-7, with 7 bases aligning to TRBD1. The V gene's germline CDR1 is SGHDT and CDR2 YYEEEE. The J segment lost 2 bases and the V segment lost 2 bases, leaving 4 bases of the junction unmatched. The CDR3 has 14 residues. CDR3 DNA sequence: TGTGCCAGCAGCTTTCAAGGGGGCGCCTACGAGCAGTACTTC. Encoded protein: CASSFQGGAYEQYF.

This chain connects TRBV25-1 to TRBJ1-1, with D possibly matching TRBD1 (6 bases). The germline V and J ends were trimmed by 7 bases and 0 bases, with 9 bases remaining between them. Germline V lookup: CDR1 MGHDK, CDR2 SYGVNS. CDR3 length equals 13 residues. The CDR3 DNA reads TGTGCCAGCACTGACAGGATGAACACTGAAGCTTTCTTT. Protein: CASTDRMNTEAFF.

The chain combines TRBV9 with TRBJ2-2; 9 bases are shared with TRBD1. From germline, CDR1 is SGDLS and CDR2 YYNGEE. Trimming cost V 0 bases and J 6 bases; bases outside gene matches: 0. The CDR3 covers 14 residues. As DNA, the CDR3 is TGTGCCAGCAGCGTAGGGACAGGGGCCGGGGAGCTGTTTTTT. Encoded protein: CASSVGTGAGELFF.